The clone carrying this TCR beta chain has only one observation. The data were obtained in a study of blood T cell repertoires in COVID-19. As for the study in general: From the United States, Italy and Spain came samples of acute and convalescent COVID-19. In each case, the material was cDNA or gDNA derived from T cells, B-cell-depleted T cells, or PBMCs.

The CDR3 runs 13 residues. Trimming removed 5 bases at V and 4 bases at J, with 11 bases between. The germline CDR1 and CDR2 sequences are SEHNR and FQNEAQ (reference sequence). In the original analysis: The authors estimated nucleated cell counts from reference gene primer amplification. Generated by immunoSEQ multiplex PCR, the TCRdb table keeps only in-frame clones and is missing some. V and J calls plus clone size are reproduced from that table; the DNA served to infer D and trimming. Among around 140,000 clones listed, 76% were seen once. The chain joins TRBV7-9 to TRBJ1-2, with D possibly TRBD1 on 6 matching bases. The source material was peripheral blood. This TCR was recovered from a woman aged 80 or over with active or convalescent COVID-19. CDR3 residues: CASSLGQSYGYTF. Written as DNA, the CDR3 is TGTGCCAGCAGCCTCGGACAGAGCTATGGCTACACCTTC.